This T cell receptor beta chain was captured by sequencing in a study of control samples from healthy donors and cancer patients. The data were produced by immunoSEQ multiplex PCR, yet TCRdb's version contains in-frame clones alone and is incomplete. The table shows about 150,000 clones, with around 94% occurring only once. CDR3 size: 15 residues. Material: PBMCs. The TCR was taken from a man aged 60 to 75 with colorectal cancer. This chain uses TRBV21-1 with TRBJ2-2; no DNA check was done on the table's D call, TRBD1. TRBV21-1 is labeled a pseudogene. CDR3 coding DNA: TGTGCCAGCAGCAAAGGGGGCCAGAACACCGGGGAGCTGTTTTTT. Residues: CASSKGGQNTGELFF.